One and the same sample provided the 28 T cell receptor beta chains below, sequenced in a study of T cell responses to AZD1222 COVID-19 vaccine. Only in-frame clones appear in the TCRdb table, and some are missing; sequencing was by immunoSEQ multiplex PCR. Of over 120,000 clones listed, around 93% are singletons. The sample was peripheral blood, taken 28 days after the second AZD1222 dose. The receptors here all came from an adult who received the AZD1222 COVID-19 vaccine.

The genes are TRBV27 and TRBJ1-6; D ambiguous. The V gene lost 3 bases and the J gene lost 0 bases, with 6 bases spanning the gap. This CDR3 spans 15 amino acids. Germline lookup yields CDR1 MNHEY and CDR2 SMNVEV (reference sequence). This CDR3 is CASSFTVSYNSPLHF. CDR3 coding DNA: TGTGCCAGCAGTTTCACCGTCTCCTATAATTCACCCCTCCACTTT.

This clone was detected once. The chain couples TRBV25-1 to TRBJ1-2; D may be TRBD1 (5 bases). Trimming removed 6 bases at V and 9 bases at J, with 11 bases between. The CDR3 is 11 residues long. Germline V gene sequence: CDR1 MGHDK, CDR2 SYGVNS. The CDR3 sequence: CASSPGTSYTF. Here the CDR3 DNA reads TGTGCCAGCAGCCCCGGGACCAGCTACACCTTC.

The gene calls are TRBV4-2 and TRBJ2-3; the match to TRBD2 covers 11 bases. Trimming cost V 1 base and J 5 bases; bases outside gene matches: 8. This CDR3 spans 17 amino acids. Germline CDR1 is LGHNA and CDR2 is YNFKEQ. The CDR3 nucleotides read TGTGCCAGCAGCCAAGTCAAGCTAGCGGGAGGTATAGATACGCAGTATTTT. Translation gives CASSQVKLAGGIDTQYF.

This chain links TRBV28 with TRBJ2-6, with 8 bases aligning to TRBD1. This CDR3 has 17 amino acids. The germline V gene encodes CDR1 MDHEN and CDR2 SYDVKM. V shed 6 bases, J shed 1 base, and the junction held 8 bases outside the gene matches. The CDR3 loop reads CASSLQGARSGANVLTF. DNA for the CDR3: TGTGCCAGCAGCCTTCAGGGGGCGAGGTCTGGGGCCAACGTCCTGACTTTC.

This clone was observed a single time. CDR3: CASSPLTGPVPISNNNEQFF. The CDR3 nucleotides are TGTGCCAGCTCACCACTGACAGGGCCCGTACCTATATCGAATAACAATGAGCAGTTCTTC. This chain joins TRBV18 and TRBJ2-1; 7 bases match TRBD1. V was pared by 1 base and J by 5 bases, with 20 bases of the junction left unmatched. The V gene's germline CDR1 is KGHSH and CDR2 LQKENI. The CDR3 has 20 residues.

The chain couples TRBV28 to TRBJ2-7; possible D gene TRBD2, 6 bases. The ends were cut back, 5 bases at V and 6 bases at J, with 20 bases in the middle. The CDR3 covers 15 residues. Germline loops: CDR1 MDHEN, CDR2 SYDVKM. CDR3 sequence: CASSPVRAPEGEQYF. Here the CDR3 DNA reads TGTGCCAGCAGTCCCGTTAGGGCCCCGGAGGGCGAGCAGTACTTC.

The V and J genes are TRBV15 and TRBJ1-6; TRBD1 aligns across 12 bases. This CDR3 contains 16 residues. Germline loops: CDR1 LNHNV, CDR2 YYDKDF (reference sequence). The trim removed 4 bases at V and 10 bases at J, leaving 8 bases unmatched. CDR3 loop: CATSIRDRGQRSPLHF. CDR3 sequence (DNA): TGTGCCACCAGCATACGGGACAGGGGGCAAAGATCACCCCTCCACTTT.

The chain employs TRBV6-1 and TRBJ1-1; 7 nucleotides match TRBD1. With V trimmed by 4 bases and J by 3 bases, 11 bases remained unmatched. Germline CDR1 reads MNHNS; CDR2 reads SASEGT. CDR3 size: 16 residues. CDR3 in amino acids: CASSAQRTGFYTEAFF. The CDR3 region has the DNA TGTGCCAGCAGTGCCCAGCGGACAGGCTTCTACACTGAAGCTTTCTTT.

This chain connects TRBV10-3 to TRBJ2-1; 9 nucleotides align to TRBD2. Trimming cost V 6 bases and J 2 bases; bases outside gene matches: 5. The CDR3 is made up of 15 amino acids. Germline lookup yields CDR1 ENHRY and CDR2 SYGVKD. Here the CDR3 DNA reads TGTGCCATCAGGCCCAAGCGGGAGGCCTACAATGAGCAGTTCTTC. It specifies CAIRPKREAYNEQFF.

This clone was observed a single time. The V and J genes are TRBV28 and TRBJ2-1; 11 bases agree with TRBD2. V lost 6 bases to trimming and J lost 8 bases; unmatched junction nucleotides: 9. The CDR3 has 15 residues. Germline CDR1 and CDR2: MDHEN and SYDVKM. The chain's CDR3 is CASSQGLAASDEQFF. DNA for the CDR3: TGTGCCAGCAGCCAGGGACTAGCGGCATCCGATGAGCAGTTCTTC.

The V gene is TRBV10-2, the J gene TRBJ2-7; D is undetermined. Germline assignment: CDR1 WSHSY and CDR2 SAAADI. V dropped 1 base and J dropped 7 bases, with 11 bases sitting between them. The CDR3 has 13 amino acids. The CDR3 here is CASSELALGEQYF. CDR3 nucleotide sequence: TGCGCCAGCAGTGAGTTGGCGCTGGGGGAGCAGTACTTC.

The chain employs TRBV19 and TRBJ1-5, with TRBD1 matching over 8 bases. The CDR3 extends over 14 amino acids. Germline V gives CDR1 LNHDA, CDR2 SQIVND (reference sequence). V was clipped by 5 bases and J by 7 bases; unmatched bases: 7. CDR3 coding DNA: TGTGCCAGTAGTCTACAGGGGGTAAACCAGCCCCAGCATTTT. Translating it yields CASSLQGVNQPQHF. Filled out from reference TRBV19 and TRBJ1-5, the complete variable domain reads DGGITQSPKYLFRKEGQNVTLSCEQNLNHDAMYWYRQDPGQGLRLIYYSQIVNDFQKGDIAEGYSVSREKKESFPLTVTSAQKNPTAFYLCASSLQGVNQPQHFGDGTRLSIL.

The genes are TRBV28 and TRBJ2-7; 10 nucleotides match TRBD1. CDR1 MDHEN and CDR2 SYDVKM come from the germline V gene. This CDR3 comprises 14 residues. V dropped 4 bases and J dropped 7; count of bases not matched to a gene: 7. For the CDR3, the DNA is TGTGCCAGCAGTTCGACAGGGGGCGAGTGGGAGCAGTACTTC. Translated: CASSSTGGEWEQYF.

The chain carries TRBV5-6 and TRBJ2-3, with 11 nucleotides matching TRBD2. This CDR3 contains 16 residues. V gave up 2 bases and J gave up 0 bases; unmatched junction bases: 2. The germline V gene has CDR1 SGHDT and CDR2 YYEEEE. Written as DNA, the CDR3 is TGTGCCAGCAGCTTTGGACTAGCGGGTAGCACAGATACGCAGTATTTT. This gives the protein CASSFGLAGSTDTQYF.

The V gene is TRBV5-8, the J gene TRBJ2-5, with no clear D. Germline loops: CDR1 SGHTS, CDR2 YDEGEE. CDR3 length: 14 residues. Trimming removed 0 bases from V and 5 bases from J, with 11 bases in between. As DNA, the CDR3 is TGTGCCAGCAGCTTGGGTTGGGCTGGGGAGACCCAGTACTTC. It is translated as CASSLGWAGETQYF.

The chain carries TRBV28 and TRBJ1-6; D is perhaps TRBD1 (6 bases). This CDR3 spans 14 amino acids. Germline V CDR1 and CDR2: MDHEN, SYDVKM. The ends were cut back, 6 bases at V and 8 bases at J, with 14 bases in the middle. The CDR3 sequence: CASSPGQPYSPLHF. CDR3 sequence (DNA): TGTGCCAGCAGCCCTGGACAGCCCTATTCACCCCTCCACTTT. Looking up the rest from reference TRBV28 and TRBJ1-6 gives the full variable domain: DVKVTQSSRYLVKRTGEKVFLECVQDMDHENMFWYRQDPGLGLRLIYFSYDVKMKEKGDIPEGYSVSREKKERFSLILESASTNQTSMYLCASSPGQPYSPLHFGNGTRLTVT.

The chain carries TRBV29-1 and TRBJ2-1; tentatively, D is TRBD1 or TRBD2 (5 bases each). Germline V CDR1 and CDR2: SQVTM, ANQGSEA. This CDR3 has 15 amino acids. V was cut by 7 bases and J by 7 bases, with 23 bases left in between. DNA for the CDR3: TGCAGCGCCCCAACAGGTCTAGCCGGAAGGAATGAGCAGTTCTTC. This translates into CSAPTGLAGRNEQFF.

The chain combines TRBV6-2 or TRBV6-3 with TRBJ2-3; D not resolved. This CDR3 comprises 14 residues. V was shortened by 0 bases and J by 4 bases, with 8 bases between the two germline ends. Germline CDR1 is MNHEY and CDR2 is SVGEGT. Here the CDR3 reads CASSYSLVADTQYF. The CDR3 region has the DNA TGTGCCAGCAGTTACTCTCTAGTGGCAGATACGCAGTATTTT.

This clone appeared a single time. The chain employs TRBV6-5 and TRBJ2-7; TRBD2 aligns across 11 bases. The trim removed 6 bases at V and 5 bases at J, leaving 9 bases unmatched. The CDR3 extends over 15 amino acids. Germline lookup yields CDR1 MNHEY and CDR2 SVGAGI. This CDR3 is CASRPRLAGPHEQYF. The CDR3 DNA follows: TGTGCCAGCAGACCTCGACTAGCGGGACCCCACGAGCAGTACTTC.

In DNA, the CDR3 is TGTGCCAGCAGTTCTGGGACAGTAACTCGACCCCTCCACTTT. It translates to CASSSGTVTRPLHF. V and J are TRBV6-5 and TRBJ1-6; TRBD1 matches 7 bases. The CDR3 contains 14 residues. V lost 4 bases and J lost 12; bases outside the gene matches: 9. Germline CDR1 reads MNHEY; CDR2 reads SVGAGI.

The J gene is TRBJ2-7, the V gene TRBV20-1; D is unresolved. Deletions cut 6 bases from V and 3 bases from J, with 9 bases between. CDR1 and CDR2 (germline): DFQATT, SNEGSKA (reference sequence). The CDR3 contains 11 residues. CDR3 region: CSALKGYEQYF. CDR3 nucleotide sequence: TGCAGTGCACTAAAAGGCTACGAGCAGTACTTC.

The chain combines TRBV7-3 with TRBJ2-5; the match to TRBD1 covers 9 bases. V trimming: 4 bases; J trimming: 9 bases; junction bases outside the gene matches: 12. Per the germline V gene, CDR1 is SGHTA and CDR2 is FQGTGA. The CDR3 totals 15 residues. The CDR3 DNA sequence: TGTGCCAGCAGCTCAACCCCCGGGACAGGGTTTGCCCAGTACTTC. Its translation is CASSSTPGTGFAQYF. The variable domain in full, with the rest retrieved from reference TRBV7-3 and TRBJ2-5, is GAGVSQTPSNKVTEKGKYVELRCDPISGHTALYWYRQSLGQGPEFLIYFQGTGAADDSGLPNDRFFAVRPEGSVSTLKIQRTERGDSAVYLCASSSTPGTGFAQYFGPGTRLLVL.

The V gene is TRBV28, the J gene TRBJ1-1; TRBD1 is a possible D gene (6 bases). The CDR3 has 13 residues. Germline V lookup: CDR1 MDHEN, CDR2 SYDVKM. Trimming removed 5 bases at V and 1 base at J, with 8 bases between. The CDR3 coding sequence is TGTGCCAGCAGTGTACAGGGGAACACTGAAGCTTTCTTT. Protein sequence: CASSVQGNTEAFF.

This rearrangement joins TRBV7-9 to TRBJ2-3, with no clear D. The CDR3 is 16 residues long. Germline loops: CDR1 SEHNR, CDR2 FQNEAQ (reference sequence). V gave up 0 bases and J gave up 1 base, with 11 bases separating them. The CDR3 is CASSLASGSGTDTQYF. The CDR3 DNA sequence: TGTGCCAGCAGCTTAGCCTCCGGATCGGGCACAGATACGCAGTATTTT.

The chain couples TRBV19 to TRBJ2-6; D remains ambiguous. The V and J ends lost 8 bases and 1 base respectively, with 6 bases between them. Germline CDR1 LNHDA, CDR2 SQIVND (reference sequence). This CDR3 has 13 amino acids. The CDR3 loop reads CASLTSGANVLTF. The CDR3 bases are TGTGCCAGTTTGACATCTGGGGCCAACGTCCTGACTTTC.

J is TRBJ2-2 and V is TRBV5-1; TRBD1 matches 9 bases. The CDR3 runs 15 residues. V was clipped by 3 bases and J by 6 bases; unmatched bases: 6. The germline V gene has CDR1 SGHRS and CDR2 YFSETQ. The CDR3 DNA sequence: TGCGCCAGCAGCTGGAACAGGGGGCAGGCCGGGGAGCTGTTTTTT. Translating it yields CASSWNRGQAGELFF. Combining the CDR3 with reference TRBV5-1 and TRBJ2-2 gives the whole variable domain KAGVTQTPRYLIKTRGQQVTLSCSPISGHRSVSWYQQTPGQGLQFLFEYFSETQRNKGNFPGRFSGRQFSNSRSEMNVSTLELGDSALYLCASSWNRGQAGELFFGEGSRLTVL.

The CDR3 is CASSLQDYGYTF. The CDR3 coding sequence is TGTGCCAGCAGTTTACAGGACTATGGCTACACCTTC. This sequence joins TRBV6-5 and TRBJ1-2, with D possibly TRBD1 on 5 matching bases. Germline V lookup: CDR1 MNHEY, CDR2 SVGAGI. This CDR3 is built from 12 residues. The V end was cut by 4 bases, the J end by 3 bases, with 6 bases between.

This clone was observed once. This chain connects TRBV3-1 (or the pseudogene TRBV3-2) to TRBJ2-2; maybe TRBD2 (5 bases). V gave up 4 bases and J gave up 6 bases, with 12 bases separating them. CDR3 length equals 14 residues. Germline loops: CDR1 LGHDT, CDR2 YNNKEL (reference sequence). Here the CDR3 DNA reads TGTGCCAGCAGCCGATCGGGGTCCTCCGGGGAGCTGTTTTTT. Residues: CASSRSGSSGELFF.